The 19 T cell receptor beta chains below come from one sample, sequenced in a study of identical twins. One entry per CDR3 protein, called by TCRdb with MiXCR from the 5' RACE reads. The sample lists some 690,000 distinct CDR3 sequences, around 20% seen once, with 4% to 4.5% in the top ten. These data also formed part of another study, on T cells expressing NK-cell markers.

Specimen: PBMCs. Source of these receptors: a woman under 30 in good health.

This clonotype has more than one count but fewer than ten. The rearrangement uses TRBV12-3 or TRBV12-4 and TRBJ2-2; 7 bases are shared with TRBD1. After removal of 6 bases from V and 1 base from J, the junction contained 5 bases not matched to a gene. The CDR3 length is 15 residues. The CDR3 coding sequence is TGTGCCAGCAGATTTTACAGGGGGAACACCGGGGAGCTGTTTTTT. It yields the protein CASRFYRGNTGELFF.

This sequence joins TRBV19 and TRBJ2-4; tentatively, D is TRBD2 (6 bases). V dropped 7 bases and J dropped 3 bases, with 13 bases sitting between them. The CDR3 contains 14 residues. CDR1 LNHDA and CDR2 SQIVND come from the germline V gene (reference sequence). The CDR3 reads CASTQSGDKNIQYF. CDR3 DNA: TGTGCCAGTACTCAATCGGGAGACAAAAACATTCAGTACTTC.

This clonotype came up many times. The chain uses TRBV29-1 and TRBJ2-7; 8 positions match TRBD2. Germline V lookup: CDR1 SQVTM, CDR2 ANQGSEA. The V gene end was trimmed by 4 bases and the J gene end by 2 bases; junction bases not matched to a gene: 10. The CDR3 runs to 15 residues. The CDR3 nucleotides are TGCAGCGTTGGGTTCCTCGGGAGGGCCGCCTACGAGCAGTACTTC. It translates to CSVGFLGRAAYEQYF.

The sample holds a few counts of this clonotype. The DNA of the CDR3 is TGTGCCAGCAGTTACTCGAATAGGGGCGCGGGGAAACAGCCCCAGCATTTT. It is translated as CASSYSNRGAGKQPQHF. J is TRBJ1-5 and V is TRBV6-5; D may be TRBD1 (5 bases). The CDR3 is 17 amino acids. Germline CDR1 and CDR2: MNHEY and SVGAGI. V was cut by 0 bases and J by 7 bases, with 19 bases left in between.

This clonotype was counted between two and nine times. The V and J genes are TRBV20-1 and TRBJ1-2; weak D call: TRBD1 (6 bases). CDR3 length: 12 residues. The germline gives CDR1 DFQATT, CDR2 SNEGSKA (reference sequence). Trimming cost V 5 bases and J 8 bases, with 15 bases left between them. DNA of the CDR3: TGCAGTGCTTTGGAGGGGGTAGAAGGCTACACCTTC. Translation gives CSALEGVEGYTF.

This clonotype occurred many times. V is TRBV11-2 and J is TRBJ2-1, with 9 bases matching TRBD2. Germline CDR1 is SGHAT and CDR2 is FQNNGV. J lost 7 bases, V lost 1 base, and 5 bases had no gene match. The CDR3 extends over 15 amino acids. The CDR3 sequence is CASSLGRGGINEQFF. The CDR3 DNA reads as TGTGCCAGCAGCTTAGGGCGGGGGGGCATTAATGAGCAGTTCTTC.

The chain links TRBV28 to TRBJ2-3; perhaps TRBD1 as D (5 bases). CDR3 length: 15 amino acids. Germline assignment: CDR1 MDHEN and CDR2 SYDVKM. Trimming cost V 3 bases and J 4 bases, with 14 bases left between them. In DNA, the CDR3 is TGTGCCAGCAGTTTGGTCTCAAGGGGATCAGATACGCAGTATTTT. Its translation is CASSLVSRGSDTQYF.

This clonotype was counted between two and nine times. This chain connects TRBV5-6 to TRBJ2-3; no firm D call. CDR3 size: 14 residues. Germline CDR1 reads SGHDT; CDR2 reads YYEEEE. Trimming left V 0 bases short and J 1 base short, with 6 bases between. CDR3 loop: CASSLEVRTDTQYF. The CDR3 DNA reads TGTGCCAGCAGCTTGGAAGTTCGCACAGATACGCAGTATTTT.

The chain combines TRBV5-6 with TRBJ2-3, with 9 positions matching TRBD1. The CDR3 loop spans 17 amino acids. The germline V gene encodes CDR1 SGHDT and CDR2 YYEEEE. Germline trimming cut 4 bases from V and 2 bases from J; bases unmatched to any gene: 11. The CDR3 region is CASSPTSGTGITDTQYF. The CDR3 DNA reads as TGTGCCAGCAGCCCAACCTCCGGGACAGGGATCACAGATACGCAGTATTTT.

The CDR3 DNA is TGCAGCGTTAAATGGGCGCAAGAGACCCAGTACTTC. Its translation is CSVKWAQETQYF. The V and J genes are TRBV29-1 and TRBJ2-5; D is ambiguous. The V and J ends lost 5 bases and 2 bases respectively, with 9 bases between them. The CDR3 length is 12 residues. Germline V gives CDR1 SQVTM, CDR2 ANQGSEA.

The V call is TRBV2, the J call TRBJ1-3; 7 bases agree with TRBD1. The CDR3 consists of 14 residues. The germline V gene has CDR1 SNHLY and CDR2 FYNNEI. V dropped 6 bases and J dropped 2; count of bases not matched to a gene: 4. The CDR3 DNA reads TGTGCCAGCAGAACGACAGGGACTGGAAACACCATATATTTT. It yields the protein CASRTTGTGNTIYF. The full variable domain, rest sourced from reference TRBV2 and TRBJ1-3, is EPEVTQTPSHQVTQMGQEVILRCVPISNHLYFYWYRQILGQKVEFLVSFYNNEISEKSEIFDDQFSVERPDGSNFTLKIRSTKLEDSAMYFCASRTTGTGNTIYFGEGSWLTVV.

This clonotype was found many times. This chain links TRBV29-1 with TRBJ2-5; D unresolved. The CDR3 is made up of 17 amino acids. V shed 4 bases and J shed 5 bases, with 26 bases lying between them. Germline values: CDR1 SQVTM, CDR2 ANQGSEA. The CDR3 DNA reads TGCAGCGTTGCGGCCCATCCAGGATGGATCGATCGGGAGACCCAGTACTTC. Protein product: CSVAAHPGWIDRETQYF.

This chain joins TRBV7-2 and TRBJ2-1; 7 nucleotides agree with TRBD2. The CDR3 is 16 amino acids. In germline, CDR1 is SGHTA, CDR2 FQGNSA. Trimming cost V 1 base and J 4 bases; bases outside gene matches: 7. Here the CDR3 DNA reads TGTGCCAGCAGCTTAGGGCTAGCGGTCTCTTACAATGAGCAGTTCTTC. It yields the protein CASSLGLAVSYNEQFF.

This clonotype was seen a few times. The gene calls are TRBV7-2 and TRBJ2-1; TRBD2 matches at 12 bases. Looked up from germline, CDR1 is SGHTA and CDR2 is FQGNSA. This CDR3 has 17 residues. With V trimmed by 3 bases and J by 6 bases, 9 bases remained unmatched. CDR3 sequence reads: CASSFAPLAGGGNEQFF. The CDR3 DNA reads as TGTGCCAGCAGCTTCGCTCCACTAGCGGGAGGAGGCAATGAGCAGTTCTTC.

This CDR3 reads CASSRSSGTANTGELFF. The CDR3 bases are TGTGCCAGCAGTCGTTCCTCCGGGACCGCGAACACCGGGGAGCTGTTTTTT. The chain recombines TRBV6-1 with TRBJ2-2, with D possibly called TRBD1 or TRBD2 (5 bases each). The CDR3 has 17 amino acids. CDR1 is MNHNS and CDR2 is SASEGT in the germline V gene. Trimming left V 5 bases short and J 0 bases short, with 16 bases between.

In this sample, this clonotype turned up a few times. The rearrangement joins TRBV20-1 to TRBJ2-3, with TRBD2 as a possible D gene (6 bases). Germline CDR1 DFQATT, CDR2 SNEGSKA (reference sequence). The CDR3 length is 11 residues. The CDR3, as DNA: TGCTCGTGGGGGGGCACAGATACGCAGTATTTT. Protein product: CSWGGTDTQYF.

The CDR3 bases are TGCAGTGCTCCCGACATTAACTATGGCTACACCTTC. Protein sequence: CSAPDINYGYTF. V and J are TRBV20-1 and TRBJ1-2; D gene ambiguous. This CDR3 is built from 12 residues. The V end was cut by 5 bases, the J end by 1 base, with 8 bases between. Germline CDR1 reads DFQATT; CDR2 reads SNEGSKA (reference sequence).

The CDR3 spells CASSWTSGTTDTQYF. The CDR3 nucleotides read TGTGCCAGCAGTTGGACGAGCGGGACCACAGATACGCAGTATTTT. J is TRBJ2-3 and V is TRBV6-5; 7 nucleotides agree with TRBD2. The junction had 6 bases not matched to a gene; V was cut back by 4 bases and J by 2 bases. The CDR3 contains 15 residues. CDR1 and CDR2 (germline): MNHEY, SVGAGI.

The CDR3 reads CAISSTGGHTEAFF. The CDR3 region has the DNA TGTGCCATCAGTTCGACAGGAGGGCACACTGAAGCTTTCTTT. V and J are TRBV10-3 and TRBJ1-1; a weak D match, TRBD1 (6 bases). V was shortened by 5 bases and J by 3 bases, with 13 bases between the two germline ends. CDR3 length equals 14 residues. Germline V CDR1 and CDR2: ENHRY, SYGVKD.